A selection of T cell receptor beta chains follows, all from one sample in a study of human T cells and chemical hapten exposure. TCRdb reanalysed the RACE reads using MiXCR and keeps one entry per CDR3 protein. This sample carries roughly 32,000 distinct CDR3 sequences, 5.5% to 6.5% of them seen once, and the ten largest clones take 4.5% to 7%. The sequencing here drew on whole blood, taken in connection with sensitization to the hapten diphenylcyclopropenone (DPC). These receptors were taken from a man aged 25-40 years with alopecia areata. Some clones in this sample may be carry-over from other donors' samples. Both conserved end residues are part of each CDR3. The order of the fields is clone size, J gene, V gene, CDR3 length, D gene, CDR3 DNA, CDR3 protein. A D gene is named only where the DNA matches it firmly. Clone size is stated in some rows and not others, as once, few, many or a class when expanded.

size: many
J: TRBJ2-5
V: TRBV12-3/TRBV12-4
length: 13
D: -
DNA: TGTGCCAGCACCGCCGGCCAGGGAGAGACCCAGTACTTC
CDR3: CASTAGQGETQYF

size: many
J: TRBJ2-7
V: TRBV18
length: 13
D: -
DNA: TGTGCCAGCTCACCGGACATCTCCTACGAGCAGTACTTC
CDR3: CASSPDISYEQYF

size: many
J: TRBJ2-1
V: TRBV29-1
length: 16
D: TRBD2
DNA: TGCAGCGTTGGGGAGGTAGCGGGGGGAACATACAATGAGCAGTTCTTC
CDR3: CSVGEVAGGTYNEQFF

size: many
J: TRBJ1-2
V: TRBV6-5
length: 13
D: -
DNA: TGTGCCAGCAGCGTAGGGGCAAACTATGGCTACACCTTC
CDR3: CASSVGANYGYTF

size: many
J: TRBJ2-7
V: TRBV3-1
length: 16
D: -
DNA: TGTGCCAGCAGCCAAGATCAGTGGGAGAGAAGATACGAGCAGTACTTC
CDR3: CASSQDQWERRYEQYF

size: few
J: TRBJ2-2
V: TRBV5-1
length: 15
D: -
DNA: TGCGCCAGCAGCTTGAGAGGAGATGGAACCGGGGAGCTGTTTTTT
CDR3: CASSLRGDGTGELFF

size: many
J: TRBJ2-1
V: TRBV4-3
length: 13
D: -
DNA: TGCGCCAGCAGCCCAGCTAAGGGGGATGAGCAGTTCTTC
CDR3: CASSPAKGDEQFF

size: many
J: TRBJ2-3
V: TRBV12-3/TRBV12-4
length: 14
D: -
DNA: TGTGCCAGCAGTTTAGATACTAGCACAGATACGCAGTATTTT
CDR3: CASSLDTSTDTQYF

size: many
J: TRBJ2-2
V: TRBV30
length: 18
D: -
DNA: TGTGCCTGGAGTGCCGCCTCGGGACACCGAAGGAGTAACCGGGAGCTGTTTTTT
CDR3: CAWSAASGHRRSNRELFF

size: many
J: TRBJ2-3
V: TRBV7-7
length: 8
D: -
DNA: TGTCGGGGGGATACGCAGTATTTT
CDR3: CRGDTQYF

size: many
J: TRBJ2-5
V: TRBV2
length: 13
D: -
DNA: TGTGCCAGCAGGGTTGGTGCCGTCAAGACCCAGTACTTC
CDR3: CASRVGAVKTQYF

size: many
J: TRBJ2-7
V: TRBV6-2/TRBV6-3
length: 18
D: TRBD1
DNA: TGTGCCAGCAGTTACGCCCACTACAGGGGGAATGCACTCTACGAGCAGTACTTC
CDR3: CASSYAHYRGNALYEQYF

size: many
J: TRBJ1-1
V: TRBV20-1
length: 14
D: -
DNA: TGCAGTGCTAGGGAAAGGGGGGGGAACACTGAAGCTTTCTTT
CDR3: CSARERGGNTEAFF

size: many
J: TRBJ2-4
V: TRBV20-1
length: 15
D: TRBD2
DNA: TGCAGTGCTCTCGGGACTAGCGGTGATCAAAACATTCAGTACTTC
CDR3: CSALGTSGDQNIQYF

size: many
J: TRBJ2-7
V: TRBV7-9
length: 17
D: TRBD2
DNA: TGTGCCAGCAGCTCCCCGGCTAGCGGGAGTTTGTCCTACGAGCAGTACTTC
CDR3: CASSSPASGSLSYEQYF

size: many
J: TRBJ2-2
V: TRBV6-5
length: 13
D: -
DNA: TGTGCCAGCACCCAGTCAGGGACCGGGGAGCTGTTTTTT
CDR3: CASTQSGTGELFF

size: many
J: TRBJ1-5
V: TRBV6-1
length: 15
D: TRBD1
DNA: TGTGCCAGCATGGGGACAGTGTATAGCAATCAGCCCCAGCATTTT
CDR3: CASMGTVYSNQPQHF

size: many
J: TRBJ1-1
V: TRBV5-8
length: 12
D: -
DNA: TGTGCCAGCAGCTTGAGGGTGGCTGAAGCTTTCTTT
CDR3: CASSLRVAEAFF

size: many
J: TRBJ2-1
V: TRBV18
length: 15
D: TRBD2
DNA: TGTGCCAGCTCACCGGAAGCGGGGGGGCGTATTGAGCAGTTCTTC
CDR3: CASSPEAGGRIEQFF

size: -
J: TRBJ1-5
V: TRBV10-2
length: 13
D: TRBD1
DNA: TGCGCCAGCTCGACAGGGTCCAATCAGCCCCAGCATTTT
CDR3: CASSTGSNQPQHF

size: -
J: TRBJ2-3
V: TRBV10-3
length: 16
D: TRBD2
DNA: TGTGCCCCGAACCTGAAAGCGGGGGGGCTTGTAGATACGCAGTATTTT
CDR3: CAPNLKAGGLVDTQYF

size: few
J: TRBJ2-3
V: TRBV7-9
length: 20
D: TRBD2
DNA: TGTGCCAGCAGCTCGGCGTATCGGCGGGGGGCTACTTTCGACACAGATACGCAGTATTTT
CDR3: CASSSAYRRGATFDTDTQYF

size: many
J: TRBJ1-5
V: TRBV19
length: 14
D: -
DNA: TGTGCCAGTAGTTCCGCCGTCAGGGAACAGCCCCAGCATTTT
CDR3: CASSSAVREQPQHF